This record concerns one TCR beta chain sequence. The specificity of this receptor is unknown. No base qualities exist here, and no much larger clone lies one base off it. Donors were healthy HIV-negative adults with no recently reported acute infections or vaccinations. Only Caucasian adults living in Nashville, Tennessee, USA were represented among the donors. CD4+ T cells were enriched by magnetic negative selection, after which naive cells were positively selected on CD45RA and the negative fraction was taken as the memory subset. After blood collection by leukapheresis, PBMCs were isolated using Ficoll-Histopaque density gradient centrifugation and then cryopreserved in the vapor phase of liquid nitrogen. Analytical flow cytometry was used to check the purity and quantity of each magnetically sorted T cell population. From each sorted fraction, genomic DNA was isolated and quantified by UV absorbance on a Nanodrop 2000c.

These data are taken from a study of shared clonotypes between healthy human individuals (dated by TCRdb to between 2020 and 2021). Concerning the study at large: A couple of women and a few men aged 18 to 49 years were included in the cohort. For each donor, CD4 naive and CD4 memory were each given three plates, CD8 naive was given two plates, and CD8 memory was given one plate. To increase sequencing depth and limit assay-specific biases, TCR repertoire library preparation and sequencing were carried out by different laboratories using diverse techniques. Each donor's leukapheresis produced roughly between roughly 0.85 and 9.5 billion PBMCs. The study deeply sequenced blood TCR repertoires of five healthy adults to estimate repertoire size and the extent of clonotype sharing between individuals. Overall results and qualifications from the work: When a handful of donors were compared, the shared fraction of clonotypes was about 5% for naive CD4, 3.5% to 4% for naive CD8, more than 2% for memory CD4, and less than 0.5% for memory CD8. Naive subsets generally had larger estimated clonotype richness than memory subsets did. Pairwise subsampling indicated that sequencing depth was expected to affect the degree of clonotype sharing among donors. Incomplete sequencing was indicated by rarefaction of sorted-subset datasets, despite the large sequencing depth. Sampling was limited to blood, and TCR repertoires in tissue likely differ from TCR repertoires in blood. The small number of donors limited the genetic and exposure-history diversity represented. Compared with non-shared clonotypes, the clonotypes found in all four sorted-subset donors had higher generation probabilities.

Taken from cysteine to phenylalanine, the CDR3 has 13 residues. CDR3 DNA is the only sequence kept; it has 39 bases, read in frame from the first base. Trimming removed 5 bases from V and 7 bases from J, leaving 13 bases between the germline ends. For CDR1 and CDR2, the germline V gene lists SGHRS and YFSETQ. Using the deep immunoSEQ assay, multiplex PCR amplified TCR CDR3 regions from genomic DNA. Extracted genomic DNA from each cell subset was distributed evenly across all wells of several immunoSEQ 96-well plates, and each plate was treated as a replicate. For sorted subsets, approximately 190 ng genomic DNA, equal to tens of thousands of T cell genomes, was loaded into each replicate PCR. Purified libraries were measured with a Qubit 3.0 fluorometer, size-checked on a Bioanalyzer 2100, and measured again with the KAPA Library Quantification kit. Every immunoSEQ 96-well plate was sequenced on a separate single-read 150-cycle Illumina NextSeq 550 flow cell. In the paper's pipeline: Because only junctional sequences without quality scores were contained in the immunoSEQ output, filtering matching that applied to full-length reads could not be performed. Sequences were annotated with PyIR, a Python wrapper for IgBLAST v1.9, and V/J genes and CDR3 were assigned using IMGT germline references. Any read was removed if the V/J assignment was weak (E-value above 1e-6), the CDR3 was missing, or the read contained stop codons, out-of-frame junctions, or ambiguous translated residues. V3J clonotypes were defined as sequences sharing the same inferred V gene, J gene, and CDR3 amino acid sequence. The percentage overlap between two repertoires was calculated by dividing the number of shared unique clonotypes by the size of the smaller repertoire. Repertoire richness was assessed with RTK rarefaction, the Chao1 estimator, and Recon v2.1 estimates of unobserved clonotypes. Generation probabilities were computed with OLGA for all TCRbeta clonotypes obtained by the gDNA method from several donors. TCRdb provides this immuneACCESS table in a form limited to in-frame rearrangements. Some clones are lacking; in checked studies, under half of them reflect an unresolved V gene, and why the rest are absent is not known. The V and J calls and the clone size are those of that table, but D and trimming were determined from the DNA. Recorded for this sample are 500,000 or so clones; roughly 95% of them occurred a single time. The ten largest clones add up to about 0.059% of the sample.

This sequence uses TRBV5-1 and TRBJ2-1; TRBD1 is possibly the D segment (6 matching bases). Sequenced sample: naive CD4+ T cells sorted from blood. What the cell subset or site label conveys for this sample: CD45RA+ positively selected. The TCR originated in a woman in her 30s in good health. The nucleotide sequence reads as follows: TGCGCCAGCAGATCGGGACAAGGGAATGAGCAGTTCTTC. Translated, it reads CASRSGQGNEQFF.